These 20 T cell receptor beta chains were sequenced from one sample in a study of blood T cell repertoires in COVID-19. Profiling relied on immunoSEQ multiplex PCR, and the TCRdb table lists in-frame clones only, not all of them. The repertoire consists of tens of thousands of clones, with 83% occurring once and the leading ten covering approximately 15%. Sequencing input: peripheral blood. These receptors were collected from a man aged 35 to 55 with acute or convalescent COVID-19.

This clone showed up just once. The genes are TRBV6-2 or TRBV6-3 and TRBJ2-5; possibly TRBD2 for D (6 bases). CDR1 is MNHEY and CDR2 is SVGEGT in the germline V gene. Trimming cost V 6 bases and J 4 bases, with 21 bases left between them. The CDR3 contains 16 residues. The chain's CDR3 is CASSRPPAGLGETQYF. CDR3 bases: TGTGCCAGCAGCCGCCCCCCAGCGGGCCTGGGAGAGACCCAGTACTTC.

This clone has only one observation. This chain uses TRBV19 with TRBJ1-6; perhaps TRBD1 as D (6 bases). V was trimmed by 3 bases and J by 9 bases, leaving 18 bases between them. The germline V gene has CDR1 LNHDA and CDR2 SQIVND (reference sequence). The CDR3 runs 16 residues. CDR3 DNA sequence: TGTGCCAGTAGTATGAGGTCGAGGGGGGGAGTTTCACCCCTCCACTTT. This gives the protein CASSMRSRGGVSPLHF.

DNA of the CDR3: TGTGCCAGCAGCCCCCTAGATGGGGCCTCGGGGGGCGAGCAGTACTTC. As protein: CASSPLDGASGGEQYF. The chain is built from TRBV4-2 and TRBJ2-7, with 7 bases lining up with TRBD2. The CDR3 totals 16 residues. Unmatched junction bases numbered 15, after V lost 4 bases and J lost 6 bases. Germline CDR1 LGHNA, CDR2 YNFKEQ.

The chain combines TRBV3-1 (or the pseudogene TRBV3-2) with TRBJ2-7, with 9 bases identical to TRBD2. Trimming took 6 bases from V and 6 from J; bases not matched to a gene: 24. Germline CDR1 is LGHDT and CDR2 is YNNKEL (reference sequence). This CDR3 has 19 residues. In DNA, the CDR3 is TGTGCCAGCAGTCCTGGGGAGGGGGCTGGGCGCGGGAGGGCTCTCGAGCAGTACTTC. This codes for CASSPGEGAGRGRALEQYF.

The rearrangement uses TRBV18 and TRBJ2-5; weak D call: TRBD2 (5 bases). The germline V gene encodes CDR1 KGHSH and CDR2 LQKENI. The CDR3 covers 13 residues. V was trimmed by 4 bases and J by 1 base, leaving 7 bases between them. The CDR3 region has the DNA TGTGCCAGCTCACGTCTAGCCCAAGAGACCCAGTACTTC. It yields the protein CASSRLAQETQYF.

This clone was found a few times. V is TRBV30 and J is TRBJ1-6, with a tentative D call TRBD1 (6 bases). Between the trimmed V and J ends, which lost 0 bases and 6 bases, there was a span of 9 bases. CDR1 and CDR2 from the germline V gene are GTSNPN and SVGIG (reference sequence). The CDR3 has 14 residues. In DNA, the CDR3 is TGTGCCTGGAGTGTGGGAGGGGGTAATTCACCCCTCCACTTT. Translation gives CAWSVGGGNSPLHF.

The rearrangement joins TRBV30 to TRBJ1-2; D remains ambiguous. CDR1 GTSNPN and CDR2 SVGIG come from the germline V gene (reference sequence). Trimming left V 0 bases short and J 4 bases short, with 9 bases between. The CDR3 spans 13 residues. The CDR3 sequence is CAWSVQHRYGYTF. For the CDR3, the DNA is TGTGCCTGGAGTGTACAGCACCGCTATGGCTACACCTTC.

The V gene is TRBV7-9, the J gene TRBJ1-1, with D perhaps matching TRBD1 (6 bases). There are 16 residues in the CDR3. Germline V lookup: CDR1 SEHNR, CDR2 FQNEAQ (reference sequence). V lost 3 bases, J lost 4 bases, and 18 bases lay in between. DNA for the CDR3: TGTGCCAGCAGCTTTCCCACGCGGGGGCGGGCCACTGAAGCTTTCTTT. Translating gives CASSFPTRGRATEAFF.

The rearrangement joins TRBV5-6 to TRBJ1-6, with a tentative D call TRBD1 (5 bases). The CDR3 contains 14 residues. V lost 2 bases, J lost 9 bases, and 12 bases lay in between. In germline, CDR1 is SGHDT, CDR2 YYEEEE. Here the CDR3 DNA reads TGTGCCAGCAGCTTAAGGGGCCCCGGTTCACCCCTCCACTTT. Translation gives CASSLRGPGSPLHF.

This clone appeared a single time. The V and J genes are TRBV11-3 and TRBJ2-3; 9 positions match TRBD2. The CDR3 extends over 15 amino acids. CDR1 and CDR2 (germline): SGHNT, YENEEA. The V and J ends lost 1 base and 4 bases, in that order; junction bases with no gene match: 3. CDR3 sequence: CASSLGGGGADTQYF. The CDR3 DNA sequence: TGTGCCAGCAGCTTAGGGGGCGGGGGGGCAGATACGCAGTATTTT.

The chain links TRBV5-5 to TRBJ2-2; possible D gene TRBD1, 6 bases. The CDR3 runs to 15 residues. The germline CDR1 and CDR2 sequences are SGHKS and YYEKEE (reference sequence). V was shortened by 0 bases and J by 3 bases, with 9 bases between the two germline ends. The CDR3 nucleotides read TGTGCCAGCAGCTTGGCGTGGACAGACACCGGGGAGCTGTTTTTT. Encoded protein: CASSLAWTDTGELFF.

CDR3 sequence (DNA): TGTGCCAGCAGTCCGCACAGACAGGGGGCCACTGAAGCTTTCTTT. Translated, it gives CASSPHRQGATEAFF. This chain connects TRBV27 to TRBJ1-1, with 10 bases fitting TRBD1. This CDR3 spans 15 amino acids. Germline V lookup: CDR1 MNHEY, CDR2 SMNVEV (reference sequence). J lost 4 bases, V lost 5 bases, and 7 bases had no gene match.

This clone was observed a handful of times. The CDR3 spells CATSDPWTSGRLNEQFF. CDR3 coding DNA: TGTGCCACCAGTGACCCATGGACTAGCGGGAGGTTGAATGAGCAGTTCTTC. This chain connects TRBV24-1 to TRBJ2-1; 14 bases map to TRBD2. Per the germline V gene, CDR1 is KGHDR and CDR2 is SFDVKD. The V gene end was trimmed by 4 bases and the J gene end by 7 bases; junction bases not matched to a gene: 8. The length of the CDR3 is 17 residues.

In its sample, this clone was seen once. This sequence joins TRBV2 and TRBJ2-2, with D maybe TRBD1 (6 bases). The CDR3 spans 12 residues. Trimming cost V 5 bases and J 6 bases, with 7 bases left between them. Germline CDR1 and CDR2: SNHLY and FYNNEI. CDR3 sequence: CASSTGSGELFF. DNA for the CDR3: TGTGCCAGCAGTACAGGGTCCGGGGAGCTGTTTTTT.

This clone was recorded once. The genes are TRBV2 and TRBJ2-7; tentative D call: TRBD2 (5 bases). Germline V CDR1 and CDR2: SNHLY, FYNNEI. The V end was cut by 2 bases, the J end by 4 bases, with 6 bases between. The CDR3 has 12 amino acids. For the CDR3, the DNA is TGTGCCAGCAGTGAACGGGGATACGAGCAGTACTTC. It encodes CASSERGYEQYF.

This clone was observed a handful of times. The rearrangement uses TRBV2 and TRBJ1-6; weak D call: TRBD1 (6 bases). There are 14 residues in the CDR3. Trimming pared 10 bases from V and 7 bases from J, leaving 17 bases between. Germline V gives CDR1 SNHLY, CDR2 FYNNEI. The CDR3 loop reads CATLGQVPNSPLHF. CDR3 coding DNA: TGTGCCACCTTGGGACAAGTTCCCAATTCACCCCTCCACTTT. Full variable domain (rest looked up from reference TRBV2 and TRBJ1-6): EPEVTQTPSHQVTQMGQEVILRCVPISNHLYFYWYRQILGQKVEFLVSFYNNEISEKSEIFDDQFSVERPDGSNFTLKIRSTKLEDSAMYFCATLGQVPNSPLHFGNGTRLTVT.

The chain recombines TRBV6-5 with TRBJ2-3; TRBD1 agrees at 7 bases. The germline gives CDR1 MNHEY, CDR2 SVGAGI. V shed 8 bases and J 1 base; nucleotides not matched to a gene: 9. The CDR3 length is 15 residues. This CDR3 is CASGNRDRGTDTQYF. The CDR3 DNA reads as TGTGCCAGCGGCAACCGGGACAGAGGCACAGATACGCAGTATTTT.

This rearrangement joins TRBV6-6 to TRBJ1-2; 8 positions match TRBD1. Per germline, CDR1 MNHNY and CDR2 SVGAGI (reference sequence). The CDR3 runs 17 residues. With 8 bases clipped from V and 5 bases from J, the junction kept 19 bases outside the gene matches. The CDR3: CASGLPPPQGAGYGYTF. Written as DNA, the CDR3 is TGTGCCAGCGGTCTGCCTCCCCCGCAGGGGGCAGGGTATGGCTACACCTTC.

The gene calls are TRBV27 and TRBJ1-6; 10 bases agree with TRBD1. The CDR3 loop spans 18 amino acids. Germline V gene data show CDR1 as MNHEY and CDR2 as SMNVEV (reference sequence). With V trimmed by 5 bases and J by 4 bases, 11 bases remained unmatched. The CDR3, as DNA: TGTGCCAGCAGTCGACAGGGGGCGCAAACTGTTTATAATTCACCCCTCCACTTT. Translation gives CASSRQGAQTVYNSPLHF.

The V gene is TRBV11-2, the J gene TRBJ2-3; maybe TRBD1 (5 bases). V lost 4 bases to trimming and J lost 7 bases, with 9 bases between them. Germline V gene lookup returns CDR1 SGHAT and CDR2 FQNNGV. CDR3 length equals 12 residues. The CDR3 protein is CASSSQGYTQYF. In DNA form, the CDR3 reads TGTGCCAGCAGCTCGCAGGGTTATACGCAGTATTTT.